Following are 4 T cell receptor beta chains from one sample sequenced in a study of shared clonotypes between healthy human individuals. Method: immunoSEQ multiplex PCR; TCRdb's copy keeps in-frame clones and lacks some. The sample lists about 1.5 million clones; roughly 96% were seen once. Sequenced: naive CD4+ T cells sorted from blood. The subset: CD45RA+ positively selected. The receptors shown here come from a man aged 25-45 years in good health.

V and J are TRBV28 and TRBJ2-5; 9 nucleotides match TRBD2. The junction had 7 bases not matched to a gene; V was cut back by 6 bases and J by 5 bases. Germline V CDR1 and CDR2: MDHEN, SYDVKM. The CDR3 is made up of 14 amino acids. Written as DNA, the CDR3 is TGTGCCAGCAGAGGGCGGGAGGGGGCGGAGACCCAGTACTTC. Amino acids: CASRGREGAETQYF.

This chain links TRBV7-2 with TRBJ1-2; D unclear. The CDR3 is 15 amino acids. V was shortened by 5 bases and J by 0 bases, with 13 bases between the two germline ends. The V gene's germline CDR1 is SGHTA and CDR2 FQGNSA. The CDR3 nucleotides are TGTGCCAGCAGCCCTACGATAACCACTAACTATGGCTACACCTTC. This translates into CASSPTITTNYGYTF.

The J gene is TRBJ2-7, the V gene TRBV10-3; TRBD1 aligns across 9 bases. From germline, CDR1 is ENHRY and CDR2 SYGVKD. The ends lost 6 bases at V and 6 bases at J; junction bases unmatched: 3. The CDR3 has 12 residues. The CDR3 coding sequence is TGTGCCATCAGGGGACAGGGCGGCGAGCAGTACTTC. It specifies CAIRGQGGEQYF.

The chain joins TRBV7-2 to TRBJ1-1, with no clear D. Per germline, CDR1 SGHTA and CDR2 FQGNSA. CDR3 length: 16 amino acids. V lost 4 bases and J lost 4, with 19 bases in between. CDR3 DNA: TGTGCCAGCAGCTCCCCTGTGCCCTTTTTTGTCACTGAAGCTTTCTTT. Its translation is CASSSPVPFFVTEAFF.